These 31 T cell receptor beta chains originate from one sample sequenced in a study of shared clonotypes between healthy human individuals. Produced via immunoSEQ multiplex PCR; TCRdb's table is partial and in-frame only. The sample lists 600,000 to 750,000 clones, approximately 77% seen once, with under 2% in the top ten. Sequenced sample: memory CD4+ T cells sorted from blood. Subset noted: CD45RA-negative fraction. Receptors were obtained from a woman aged 25 to 39 in good health.

The chain employs TRBV4-1 and TRBJ1-2; D is undetermined. V lost 0 bases to trimming and J lost 4 bases, with 9 bases between them. The CDR3 contains 14 residues. The germline gives CDR1 MGHRA, CDR2 YSYEKL. CDR3 protein: CASSQDGILYGYTF. The CDR3 DNA reads as TGCGCCAGCAGCCAAGATGGCATTCTCTATGGCTACACCTTC.

This rearrangement joins TRBV27 to TRBJ2-2; TRBD2 aligns across 8 bases. Germline loops: CDR1 MNHEY, CDR2 SMNVEV (reference sequence). The CDR3 is 15 amino acids. The CDR3 DNA follows: TGTGGTGGGTATCTAGCGGGCGCGAACACCGGGGAGCTGTTTTTT. Encoded protein: CGGYLAGANTGELFF.

V and J are TRBV14 and TRBJ2-7, with TRBD1 matching 9 bases. The germline gives CDR1 SGHDN, CDR2 FVKESK. V dropped 2 bases and J dropped 3; count of bases not matched to a gene: 14. The CDR3 loop spans 18 amino acids. In nucleotides, the CDR3 is TGTGCCAGCAGCCAAAGATTTGGGGGGACAGGGTCCTTCTACGAGCAGTACTTC. Residues: CASSQRFGGTGSFYEQYF.

A few counts support this clone. The chain combines TRBV2 with TRBJ2-3; 9 positions match TRBD1. The CDR3 runs 14 residues. With 10 bases clipped from V and 4 bases from J, the junction kept 9 bases outside the gene matches. Germline loops: CDR1 SNHLY, CDR2 FYNNEI. CDR3 sequence reads: CATETGGIADTQYF. The CDR3 DNA sequence: TGTGCCACCGAGACAGGGGGGATCGCAGATACGCAGTATTTT. Complete variable domain (other parts from reference TRBV2 and TRBJ2-3): EPEVTQTPSHQVTQMGQEVILRCVPISNHLYFYWYRQILGQKVEFLVSFYNNEISEKSEIFDDQFSVERPDGSNFTLKIRSTKLEDSAMYFCATETGGIADTQYFGPGTRLTVL.

Comment on this clone: Other DNA sequences in this sample translate to the same CDR3. This chain joins TRBV11-2 and TRBJ2-7, with D possibly matching TRBD2 (6 bases). There are 15 residues in the CDR3. Trimming left V 4 bases short and J 0 bases short, with 13 bases between. From germline, CDR1 is SGHAT and CDR2 FQNNGV. The CDR3 bases are TGTGCCAGCAGCTCCCTGCGGGACGGCTCCTACGAGCAGTACTTC. Translating it yields CASSSLRDGSYEQYF.

This CDR3 reads CASTTGTSGAGEQYF. The CDR3 DNA sequence: TGCGCCAGCACAACCGGGACTAGCGGAGCCGGGGAGCAGTACTTC. This sequence joins TRBV5-1 and TRBJ2-7; 11 positions agree with TRBD2. Germline values: CDR1 SGHRS, CDR2 YFSETQ. Trimming removed 6 bases from V and 7 bases from J; junction bases left unmatched: 12. CDR3 length: 15 residues.

The chain has TRBV4-1 and TRBJ2-5, with 11 nucleotides matching TRBD2. V was pared by 0 bases and J by 3 bases, with 12 bases of the junction left unmatched. CDR1 is MGHRA and CDR2 is YSYEKL in the germline V gene. The length of the CDR3 is 19 residues. CDR3 amino acids: CASSQETSGRGVWEETQYF. CDR3 nucleotides: TGCGCCAGCAGCCAAGAAACTAGCGGGAGAGGCGTATGGGAAGAGACCCAGTACTTC.

The CDR3 nucleotides read TGTGCCAGCAGCTTAACTGGCGGGAGGGTTGATACGCAGTATTTT. Its translation is CASSLTGGRVDTQYF. This chain connects TRBV7-3 to TRBJ2-3, with 9 positions matching TRBD2. The CDR3 loop spans 15 amino acids. The germline CDR1 and CDR2 sequences are SGHTA and FQGTGA. V was pared by 0 bases and J by 6 bases, with 4 bases of the junction left unmatched.

The chain uses TRBV5-4 and TRBJ2-1; weak D call: TRBD2 (6 bases). CDR1 and CDR2 (germline): SGHNT, YYREEE (reference sequence). V lost 1 base and J 6 bases, leaving 11 bases between the germline ends. The CDR3 consists of 14 residues. The CDR3 loop is CASSLPGAGNEQFF. The CDR3, as DNA: TGTGCCAGCAGCTTGCCGGGAGCAGGCAATGAGCAGTTCTTC.

This clone showed up just once. J is TRBJ1-1 and V is TRBV11-2; D uncertain. CDR3 length equals 13 residues. Trimming removed 4 bases from V and 1 base from J, with 7 bases in between. Germline V CDR1 and CDR2: SGHAT, FQNNGV. The CDR3: CASSYYENTEAFF. The CDR3 DNA sequence: TGTGCCAGCAGCTACTACGAGAACACTGAAGCTTTCTTT.

The chain links TRBV19 to TRBJ2-7; TRBD2 aligns across 9 bases. V dropped 7 bases and J dropped 3; count of bases not matched to a gene: 10. Per germline, CDR1 LNHDA and CDR2 SQIVND (reference sequence). The CDR3 contains 15 residues. The CDR3 DNA reads TGTGCCAGTAAGGGATCGTCTAGCGGGAACTACGAGCAGTACTTC. This sequence encodes CASKGSSSGNYEQYF.

This sequence joins TRBV5-1 and TRBJ2-1; D is undetermined. There are 15 residues in the CDR3. The germline V gene encodes CDR1 SGHRS and CDR2 YFSETQ. Trimming pared 5 bases from V and 0 bases from J, leaving 12 bases between. CDR3 DNA sequence: TGCGCCAGCAGTGGCAGCCCGAGCTCCTACAATGAGCAGTTCTTC. Translation gives CASSGSPSSYNEQFF.

This clone occurred a few times. The J gene is TRBJ2-2, the V gene TRBV30; TRBD1 aligns across 10 bases. Losses at the gene ends were 7 bases for V and 1 base for J; bases not matched to a gene: 15. Germline V gene lookup returns CDR1 GTSNPN and CDR2 SVGIG (reference sequence). There are 18 residues in the CDR3. The CDR3 loop is CASMGQGSPIENTGELFF. In DNA form, the CDR3 reads TGTGCCTCGATGGGACAGGGGTCCCCCATCGAGAACACCGGGGAGCTGTTTTTT.

The gene calls are TRBV11-1 and TRBJ2-7; the match to TRBD2 covers 9 bases. The CDR3 totals 15 residues. Germline-derived CDR1 and CDR2 are SGHAT and FQDESV (reference sequence). The J segment lost 2 bases and the V segment lost 5 bases, leaving 7 bases of the junction unmatched. Here the CDR3 DNA reads TGTGCCAGCAGCGCGTCTAGCGGGACTACCTACGAGCAGTACTTC. This gives the protein CASSASSGTTYEQYF. Full variable domain (remainder filled in from reference TRBV11-1 and TRBJ2-7): EAEVAQSPRYKITEKSQAVAFWCDPISGHATLYWYRQILGQGPELLVQFQDESVVDDSQLPKDRFSAERLKGVDSTLKIQPAELGDSAMYLCASSASSGTTYEQYFGPGTRLTVT.

CDR3 nucleotides: TGTGCCAGCAGCCCCAGACTAGCGGGAGGTTATACAGGTGAGCAGTTCTTC. It specifies CASSPRLAGGYTGEQFF. V is TRBV11-2 and J is TRBJ2-1, with 13 bases matching TRBD2. V shed 5 bases, J shed 9 bases, and the junction held 13 bases outside the gene matches. From germline, CDR1 is SGHAT and CDR2 FQNNGV. The CDR3 loop spans 17 amino acids.

This clone was detected only a few times. This chain uses TRBV18 with TRBJ2-1; TRBD1 matches at 7 bases. CDR3 length: 15 amino acids. V trimming: 2 bases; J trimming: 4 bases; junction bases outside the gene matches: 5. Looked up from germline, CDR1 is KGHSH and CDR2 is LQKENI. The CDR3 loop is CASSPSGTAYNEQFF. DNA of the CDR3: TGTGCCAGCTCACCATCAGGGACAGCTTACAATGAGCAGTTCTTC.

The chain is built from TRBV11-2 and TRBJ2-1; D may be TRBD1 (6 bases). Per the germline V gene, CDR1 is SGHAT and CDR2 is FQNNGV. The CDR3 contains 16 residues. The V end lost 6 bases, the J end lost 7 bases, and 22 bases lay between the germline ends. The CDR3 region has the DNA TGTGCCAGCAGTGCATGGTTCGGGATAAGGGGGAATGAGCAGTTCTTC. Translated, it gives CASSAWFGIRGNEQFF. The full variable domain, completed using reference TRBV11-2 and TRBJ2-1, is EAGVAQSPRYKIIEKRQSVAFWCNPISGHATLYWYQQILGQGPKLLIQFQNNGVVDDSQLPKDRFSAERLKGVDSTLKIQPAKLEDSAVYLCASSAWFGIRGNEQFFGPGTRLTVL.

The rearrangement uses TRBV7-6 and TRBJ2-1; possibly TRBD2 for D (6 bases). The CDR3 is 15 residues long. The germline V gene encodes CDR1 SGHVS and CDR2 FNYEAQ. Trimming stripped 5 bases from V and 1 base from J, with 12 bases between. The CDR3 DNA is TGTGCCAGCAGCGTTAGCGGAACATCCTACAATGAGCAGTTCTTC. Its translation is CASSVSGTSYNEQFF.

This sequence joins TRBV27 and TRBJ1-1; the D is unclear. The CDR3 is 16 residues long. Germline values: CDR1 MNHEY, CDR2 SMNVEV (reference sequence). Trimming removed 6 bases at V and 1 base at J, with 18 bases between. The CDR3 protein is CASSPYPARPNTEAFF. The DNA of the CDR3 is TGTGCCAGCAGCCCCTACCCCGCCAGACCGAACACTGAAGCTTTCTTT.

The chain recombines TRBV5-1 with TRBJ2-7; D not certain. V lost 2 bases, J lost 3 bases, and 15 bases lay in between. Germline loops: CDR1 SGHRS, CDR2 YFSETQ. This CDR3 comprises 15 residues. The CDR3 is CASSLSGLSSYEQYF. DNA for the CDR3: TGCGCCAGCAGCTTATCCGGGCTAAGCAGCTACGAGCAGTACTTC.

V gene TRBV18 combines with J gene TRBJ1-2; a weak D match, TRBD1 (5 bases). This CDR3 comprises 14 residues. V lost 0 bases to trimming and J lost 6 bases, with 11 bases between them. The germline CDR1 and CDR2 sequences are KGHSH and LQKENI. The CDR3 DNA sequence: TGTGCCAGCTCACCACCGGGGGGAAGGCATGGCTACACCTTC. Its translation: CASSPPGGRHGYTF.

The rearrangement links TRBV15 to TRBJ1-1, with a weak D call TRBD1 (6 bases). Germline V gives CDR1 LNHNV, CDR2 YYDKDF (reference sequence). The CDR3 covers 15 residues. Trimming cost V 1 base and J 4 bases, with 13 bases left between them. CDR3 DNA sequence: TGTGCCACCAGCAGAGCCACCGGGACACTCACTGAAGCTTTCTTT. Amino acid sequence: CATSRATGTLTEAFF.

Worth noting for this clone: Other DNA sequences of this sample code for an identical CDR3. As DNA, the CDR3 is TGCAGTGCCGCGACAGGGGGGGGCTACACCTTC. Protein sequence: CSAATGGGYTF. The chain has TRBV20-1 and TRBJ1-2; 9 nucleotides line up with TRBD1. Germline CDR1 reads DFQATT; CDR2 reads SNEGSKA (reference sequence). Trimming removed 6 bases from V and 8 bases from J; junction bases left unmatched: 4. This CDR3 spans 11 amino acids.

This clone appeared many times. V and J are TRBV27 and TRBJ2-3; D call uncertain. This CDR3 is 12 amino acids long. Per the germline V gene, CDR1 is MNHEY and CDR2 is SMNVEV (reference sequence). V was clipped by 5 bases and J by 11 bases, with 14 bases between them. CDR3 DNA: TGTGCCAGCAGTACCACGGAGCGTCGGCAGTATTTT. Its protein is CASSTTERRQYF.

The table lists this clone with a few counts. This rearrangement joins TRBV19 to TRBJ1-5; TRBD1 matches at 7 bases. The CDR3 has 14 amino acids. The germline gives CDR1 LNHDA, CDR2 SQIVND (reference sequence). The V segment lost 2 bases and the J segment 6 bases; nucleotides outside the gene matches: 4. The CDR3 protein is CASSIRRDSQPQHF. The CDR3 DNA sequence: TGTGCCAGTAGTATACGCAGGGACAGTCAGCCCCAGCATTTT.

The rearrangement uses TRBV2 and TRBJ2-1; D is unresolved. Trimming removed 4 bases at V and 1 base at J, with 11 bases between. The CDR3 length is 15 residues. CDR1 is SNHLY, CDR2 FYNNEI, per germline. The CDR3 region is CASSGDNGSYNEQFF. The CDR3 nucleotides read TGTGCCAGCAGTGGTGACAACGGGTCCTACAATGAGCAGTTCTTC. The whole variable domain, filled in from reference TRBV2 and TRBJ2-1, reads EPEVTQTPSHQVTQMGQEVILRCVPISNHLYFYWYRQILGQKVEFLVSFYNNEISEKSEIFDDQFSVERPDGSNFTLKIRSTKLEDSAMYFCASSGDNGSYNEQFFGPGTRLTVL.

The chain is built from TRBV27 and TRBJ2-1; 7 nucleotides agree with TRBD1. Germline V gene sequence: CDR1 MNHEY, CDR2 SMNVEV (reference sequence). The CDR3 is 15 residues long. The V segment lost 5 bases and the J segment 6 bases; nucleotides outside the gene matches: 10. CDR3 loop: CASSPRGTVINEQFF. The CDR3 DNA reads TGTGCCAGCAGTCCCAGAGGGACAGTTATCAATGAGCAGTTCTTC.

This clone was recorded a few times. The chain uses TRBV7-3 and TRBJ2-7, with D possibly called TRBD1 or TRBD2 (5 bases each). The germline CDR1 and CDR2 sequences are SGHTA and FQGTGA. Trimming cost V 6 bases and J 5 bases, with 14 bases left between them. The CDR3 spans 13 residues. CDR3 sequence (DNA): TGTGCCAGCAGTTTCACCGGGGCCCACGAGCAGTACTTC. Translating it yields CASSFTGAHEQYF.

This chain uses TRBV2 with TRBJ2-7, with 11 bases matching TRBD2. CDR3 length equals 17 residues. V dropped 2 bases and J dropped 0; count of bases not matched to a gene: 6. The germline V gene encodes CDR1 SNHLY and CDR2 FYNNEI. The CDR3 nucleotides read TGTGCCAGCAGTGAAACCCGACTAGCGGGACCCTCCTACGAGCAGTACTTC. It yields the protein CASSETRLAGPSYEQYF.

This clone was seen more than once but under ten times. The chain employs TRBV6-1 and TRBJ1-1, with D unclear. The V gene's germline CDR1 is MNHNS and CDR2 SASEGT. The CDR3 has 14 residues. V lost 2 bases to trimming and J lost 5 bases, with 12 bases between them. The CDR3 DNA sequence: TGTGCCAGCAGTGAAAATTGGGCAGTAACTGAAGCTTTCTTT. Residues: CASSENWAVTEAFF.

The chain carries TRBV6-1 and TRBJ1-2; 7 positions match TRBD1. After removal of 2 bases from V and 4 bases from J, the junction contained 4 bases not matched to a gene. CDR3 length: 14 residues. CDR1 is MNHNS and CDR2 is SASEGT in the germline V gene. CDR3 protein: CASSERGQRYGYTF. The CDR3 DNA is TGTGCCAGCAGTGAAAGGGGACAGCGCTATGGCTACACCTTC.